These 20 T cell receptor beta chains originate from one sample sequenced in a study of molecular identifiers for immune sequencing clone quantification. TCRdb fed the PCR reads into MiXCR, producing one record per CDR3 protein. The table includes about 60,000 distinct CDR3 sequences, 15% to 20% detected once. The sample taken for sequencing was naive CD8+ T cells from blood, with Jurkat cell RNA spiked in. Subset in this sample: FACS-sorted CD8+CD4-CCR7+CD45RA+ naive T cells. Every receptor here comes from a human donor in good health. Some libraries in this study had Jurkat cell RNA spiked in.

This clonotype has ten or more counts. The J gene is TRBJ1-1, the V gene TRBV11-2, with D possibly TRBD1 on 6 matching bases. Trimming shortened V by 3 bases and J by 0 bases, and 8 bases separated the two germline ends. The CDR3 extends over 14 amino acids. Germline V CDR1 and CDR2: SGHAT, FQNNGV. CDR3 amino acids: CASSFWDMNTEAFF. As DNA, the CDR3 is TGTGCCAGCAGCTTCTGGGACATGAACACTGAAGCTTTCTTT.

This clonotype came up many times. The V call is TRBV19, the J call TRBJ1-5; 11 bases fit TRBD1. The germline gives CDR1 LNHDA, CDR2 SQIVND (reference sequence). V gave up 8 bases and J gave up 6 bases; unmatched junction bases: 6. The CDR3 extends over 14 amino acids. The CDR3 is CASWTGGGFQPQHF. CDR3 DNA: TGTGCCAGTTGGACAGGGGGCGGGTTTCAGCCCCAGCATTTT.

This clonotype was detected a few times. A much bigger clone sits one base away, suggesting this may be a read error. The chain couples TRBV10-1 to TRBJ2-3, with 7 bases that match TRBD2. This CDR3 region has 18 residues. Germline V gives CDR1 WNHNN, CDR2 SYGVQD (reference sequence). The V gene end was trimmed by 4 bases and the J gene end by 5 bases; junction bases not matched to a gene: 18. CDR3 sequence (DNA): TGCGCCAGCAGTGGTCCCCTTTCGGCGGGAACGGGAGGAGATACGCAGTATTTT. It specifies CASSGPLSAGTGGDTQYF.

This clonotype was picked up a small number of times. The chain recombines TRBV28 with TRBJ2-2; D gene ambiguous. Germline loops: CDR1 MDHEN, CDR2 SYDVKM. This CDR3 contains 14 residues. V was clipped by 7 bases and J by 3 bases, with 12 bases between them. In nucleotides, the CDR3 is TGTGCCAGCATTAAGGAAAGGCACACCGGGGAGCTGTTTTTT. The encoded protein is CASIKERHTGELFF. The whole variable domain, filled in from reference TRBV28 and TRBJ2-2, reads DVKVTQSSRYLVKRTGEKVFLECVQDMDHENMFWYRQDPGLGLRLIYFSYDVKMKEKGDIPEGYSVSREKKERFSLILESASTNQTSMYLCASIKERHTGELFFGEGSRLTVL.

In this sample, this clonotype turned up many times. The chain uses TRBV2 and TRBJ2-3; TRBD2 matches 9 bases. After removal of 3 bases from V and 6 bases from J, the junction contained 7 bases not matched to a gene. From germline, CDR1 is SNHLY and CDR2 FYNNEI. The CDR3 has 15 residues. The DNA for the CDR3 is TGTGCCAGCAGTGATTGGGCTAGCGGGATGGATACGCAGTATTTT. It encodes CASSDWASGMDTQYF.

About this clonotype itself: A clone one base away is much larger, so this may be a read error. V gene TRBV2 combines with J gene TRBJ2-4, with D perhaps matching TRBD1 (6 bases). This CDR3 has 15 residues. Germline V gene data show CDR1 as SNHLY and CDR2 as FYNNEI. Trimming left V 7 bases short and J 3 bases short, with 16 bases between. The CDR3: CASIRGQRSKNIQYF. The CDR3 DNA sequence: TGTGCCAGCATCAGAGGACAGAGAAGCAAAAACATTCAGTACTTC.

This clonotype was found a few times. The chain uses TRBV6-5 and TRBJ2-1, with TRBD2 matching 7 bases. This CDR3 has 14 amino acids. CDR1 and CDR2 from the germline V gene are MNHEY and SVGAGI. V dropped 4 bases and J dropped 6; count of bases not matched to a gene: 6. As DNA, the CDR3 is TGTGCCAGCAGTTGGAGCGGGACCGGCAATGAGCAGTTCTTC. Encoded protein: CASSWSGTGNEQFF.

This clonotype has ten or more counts. The CDR3 sequence is CASSSLTSGGRAYEQYF. CDR3 nucleotide sequence: TGTGCCAGCAGTTCCCTGACTAGCGGGGGACGGGCGTACGAGCAGTACTTC. The chain uses TRBV27 and TRBJ2-7; TRBD2 matches at 12 bases. Germline assignment: CDR1 MNHEY and CDR2 SMNVEV (reference sequence). This CDR3 contains 17 residues. Trimming at V came to 4 bases and at J to 4 bases, leaving 11 bases not matched to a gene.

This clonotype was seen many times. The gene calls are TRBV29-1 and TRBJ1-1; the D gene is possibly TRBD1 (5 bases). V dropped 4 bases and J dropped 4 bases, with 10 bases sitting between them. CDR1 and CDR2 from the germline V gene are SQVTM and ANQGSEA. This CDR3 region has 12 residues. CDR3 bases: TGCAGCGTTGTTGTCGGGGGCACTGAAGCTTTCTTT. It encodes CSVVVGGTEAFF.

This clonotype has ten or more counts. The chain uses TRBV6-5 and TRBJ2-1; TRBD1 might be the D (5 bases). The length of the CDR3 is 18 residues. In germline, CDR1 is MNHEY, CDR2 SVGAGI. Trimming removed 6 bases at V and 5 bases at J, with 26 bases between. This chain's CDR3 is CASRVSLDGSRGDNEQFF. Here the CDR3 DNA reads TGTGCCAGCAGGGTATCTTTGGACGGATCTAGGGGTGACAATGAGCAGTTCTTC.

The V call is TRBV29-1, the J call TRBJ1-3; D ambiguous. Looked up from germline, CDR1 is SQVTM and CDR2 is ANQGSEA. The CDR3 runs 14 residues. The ends were cut back, 0 bases at V and 0 bases at J, with 6 bases in the middle. The CDR3 DNA reads TGCAGCGTTGAAGAGAGATCCTCTGGAAACACCATATATTTT. Protein: CSVEERSSGNTIYF. Full variable domain (outside the CDR3, taken from reference TRBV29-1 and TRBJ1-3): SAVISQKPSRDICQRGTSLTIQCQVDSQVTMMFWYRQQPGQSLTLIATANQGSEATYESGFVIDKFPISRPNLTFSTLTVSNMSPEDSSIYLCSVEERSSGNTIYFGEGSWLTVV.

This clonotype turned up a few times. This chain links TRBV5-8 with TRBJ1-1; 8 positions agree with TRBD1. The CDR3 consists of 17 residues. Germline-derived CDR1 and CDR2 are SGHTS and YDEGEE. The V and J ends lost 0 bases and 1 base, in that order; junction bases with no gene match: 8. The CDR3 DNA is TGTGCCAGCAGCTTGGCCGAGACAGGGGTTACGAACACTGAAGCTTTCTTT. As protein: CASSLAETGVTNTEAFF.

This clonotype was observed many times. The gene calls are TRBV20-1 and TRBJ2-5, with D perhaps TRBD2 (5 bases). Germline V CDR1 and CDR2: DFQATT, SNEGSKA (reference sequence). Trimming cost V 2 bases and J 4 bases, with 14 bases left between them. The CDR3 spans 14 residues. DNA for the CDR3: TGCAGTGCTAGATCCAGCGGTTGGGGAGAGACCCAGTACTTC. Its protein is CSARSSGWGETQYF.

This clonotype was recorded many times. The chain joins TRBV29-1 to TRBJ2-5, with TRBD1 matching over 9 bases. Germline V gene data show CDR1 as SQVTM and CDR2 as ANQGSEA. The CDR3 is 12 amino acids. As DNA, the CDR3 is TGCAGTACACAGGGGGCGGGAGAGACCCAGTACTTC. Encoded protein: CSTQGAGETQYF.

This clonotype was seen many times. The chain combines TRBV27 with TRBJ2-7, with D unclear. There are 13 residues in the CDR3. Germline V lookup: CDR1 MNHEY, CDR2 SMNVEV (reference sequence). V was shortened by 3 bases and J by 4 bases, with 10 bases between the two germline ends. The CDR3 spells CASSFGPAYEQYF. CDR3 coding DNA: TGTGCCAGCAGTTTTGGCCCCGCGTACGAGCAGTACTTC.

This clonotype was observed a handful of times. The chain uses TRBV28 and TRBJ2-1, with 10 bases lining up with TRBD2. The V segment lost 2 bases and the J segment 7 bases; nucleotides outside the gene matches: 5. Germline V gene lookup returns CDR1 MDHEN and CDR2 SYDVKM. The CDR3 covers 15 residues. CDR3 amino acids: CASSLILAGVNEQFF. The CDR3 DNA follows: TGTGCCAGCAGTTTAATCCTAGCGGGAGTTAATGAGCAGTTCTTC.

Concerning this clonotype: A single base separates this from a much larger clone, so it may be a read error. The chain has TRBV19 and TRBJ1-5, with 7 bases fitting TRBD1. V trimming: 8 bases; J trimming: 9 bases; junction bases outside the gene matches: 7. Per germline, CDR1 LNHDA and CDR2 SQIVND (reference sequence). The CDR3 totals 12 residues. The CDR3: CASEGAGRPQHF. Here the CDR3 DNA reads TGTGCCAGTGAGGGGGCCGGGCGGCCCCAGCATTTT.

With respect to this clonotype: One end of the junction does not line up with germline, which may come from a read error. The rearrangement links TRBV5-1 to TRBJ2-3, with D tentatively TRBD2 (5 bases). Germline V CDR1 and CDR2: SGHRS, YFSETQ. This CDR3 is 12 amino acids long. The CDR3 bases are TGCGCCGGCAGGCATAGCGCAGATACGCAGTATTTT. It codes for CAGRHSADTQYF.

There are many counts of this clonotype. This chain links TRBV4-2 with TRBJ2-7; TRBD2 might be the D (5 bases). The CDR3 extends over 15 amino acids. CDR1 and CDR2 from the germline V gene are LGHNA and YNFKEQ. Between the trimmed V and J ends, which lost 0 bases and 3 bases, there was a span of 12 bases. CDR3 region: CASSQDLGSYYEQYF. The CDR3 coding sequence is TGTGCCAGCAGCCAAGATCTAGGGAGCTACTACGAGCAGTACTTC.

This clonotype appeared many times. The chain has TRBV7-8 and TRBJ1-5, with D possibly being TRBD1 (6 bases). CDR1 and CDR2 from the germline V gene are SGHVS and FQNEAQ. Deletions cut 5 bases from V and 7 bases from J, with 15 bases between. This CDR3 is built from 14 residues. The CDR3 bases are TGTGCCAGCAGCCTGCCGGGGGCAAGACAGCCCCAGCATTTT. As protein: CASSLPGARQPQHF.